This TCR beta chain was recorded in a study of blood T cell repertoires in COVID-19. Study at large: The United States, Italy and Spain supplied acute and convalescent COVID-19 samples.

In terms of age and location, participants ranged from roughly 18 to 100 years and lived in about two dozen US areas. Generated by immunoSEQ multiplex PCR, the TCRdb table keeps only in-frame clones and is missing some. The table lists more than 300,000 clones, approximately 91% of them singletons. Per the germline V gene, CDR1 is SGHAT and CDR2 is FQNNGV. This CDR3 has 14 amino acids. V lost 2 bases and J lost 8, with 12 bases in between. V usage is TRBV11-2 and J usage is TRBJ1-4; D possibly corresponds to TRBD1 (5 bases). The sequenced sample consisted of PBMCs or T cells enriched from blood (not recorded which). This receptor was obtained from a woman in her twenties or thirties who had been exposed to COVID-19. CDR3 protein: CASSLRGAEEKLFF. The DNA for the CDR3 is TGTGCCAGCAGCTTACGTGGGGCGGAAGAAAAACTGTTTTTT.